Below are 5 T cell receptor beta chains sequenced from a single sample in a study of radiotherapy plus CTLA-4 blockade in lung cancer (dated by TCRdb to the late 2010s). The receptor library was made with the immunoSEQ multiplex PCR assay. Held by TCRdb, this immuneACCESS table contains in-frame sequences only and omits some clones. Under half of the omission traces to an unresolved V gene where checked; the cause of the rest is unknown. This sample gives tens of thousands of clones in total; 65% to 85% of them show up just once. In total, the top ten clones hold over 8.5% of the sample. Sequenced here: peripheral blood, sampled from a patient treated with radiotherapy plus ipilimumab. These receptor sequences come from a human donor with non-small cell lung cancer who had stable disease on radiotherapy plus ipilimumab.

V usage is TRBV5-6 and J usage is TRBJ1-1, with D possibly matching TRBD1 (5 bases). CDR1 and CDR2 (germline): SGHDT, YYEEEE. This CDR3 contains 16 residues. V was clipped by 0 bases and J by 1 base, with 13 bases between them. The DNA of the CDR3 is TGTGCCAGCAGCTTGGTCAACGGGGCGTGGAACACTGAAGCTTTCTTT. It encodes CASSLVNGAWNTEAFF. The complete variable domain, with remaining parts taken from reference TRBV5-6 and TRBJ1-1, reads DAGVTQSPTHLIKTRGQQVTLRCSPKSGHDTVSWYQQALGQGPQFIFQYYEEEERQRGNFPDRFSGHQFPNYSSELNVNALLLGDSALYLCASSLVNGAWNTEAFFGQGTRLTVV.

The CDR3 DNA reads as TGTGCCAGCACGTCCGGACAGCACTATGGCTACACCTTC. Translated: CASTSGQHYGYTF. The chain is built from TRBV28 and TRBJ1-2; D is perhaps TRBD1 (6 bases). Per the germline V gene, CDR1 is MDHEN and CDR2 is SYDVKM. V lost 7 bases, J lost 3 bases, and 12 bases lay in between. This CDR3 is built from 13 residues.

The rearrangement links TRBV5-5 to TRBJ2-7, with D perhaps TRBD2 (5 bases). The germline gives CDR1 SGHKS, CDR2 YYEKEE (reference sequence). The CDR3 consists of 12 residues. Trimming removed 4 bases at V and 0 bases at J, with 5 bases between. For the CDR3, the DNA is TGTGCCAGCAGCGGGAGCTCCTACGAGCAGTACGTC. Translation: CASSGSSYEQYV.

This chain links TRBV7-9 with TRBJ1-3, with 9 bases matching TRBD1. The CDR3 contains 17 residues. Germline-derived CDR1 and CDR2 are SEHNR and FQNEAQ (reference sequence). J was trimmed by 1 base and V by 5 bases; bases with no gene match: 9. The CDR3 protein is CASSAPMTGGSGNTIYF. The CDR3 nucleotides are TGTGCCAGCAGCGCCCCCATGACAGGGGGATCTGGAAACACCATATATTTT.

This chain joins TRBV28 and TRBJ2-2; D is uncertain. With 2 bases removed from V and 0 bases from J, the gap between germline ends came to 10 bases. CDR3 length: 16 amino acids. Germline values: CDR1 MDHEN, CDR2 SYDVKM. CDR3 in DNA: TGTGCCAGCAGTTTAAGCAGATTCTCGAACACCGGGGAGCTGTTTTTT. This codes for CASSLSRFSNTGELFF.